These T cell receptor beta chains were read from a single sample in a study of T cells in Graves' hyperthyroidism and ophthalmopathy. TCRdb passed the multiplex PCR reads through MiXCR, listing each CDR3 protein once. The sample consists of fewer than 900,000 distinct CDR3 sequences, about 19% of them appearing once. The sample consisted of blood. The receptors were gathered from a woman in her 50s with Graves' hyperthyroidism that later progressed to Graves' ophthalmopathy. The CDR3 runs from the conserved cysteine through the conserved F or W. The D gene is left open where the match is weak. Size is omitted from some rows. Given values are once, few, many or a class for expanded clones.

d_gene	v_gene	abundance	j_gene	CDR3aa	CDR3nt
TRBD2	TRBV3-1	few	TRBJ2-1	CASSLPGLAGLNEQFF	TGTGCCAGCAGCCTCCCGGGACTAGCGGGGCTGAATGAGCAGTTCTTC
-	TRBV20-1	-	TRBJ2-5	CSAPWGHETQYF	TGCAGTGCCCCGTGGGGCCATGAGACCCAGTACTTC
TRBD2	TRBV3-1	many	TRBJ2-5	CASSQAAASGAIQETQYF	TGTGCCAGCAGCCAAGCTGCGGCTAGCGGGGCGATCCAAGAGACCCAGTACTTC
TRBD2	TRBV29-1	few	TRBJ2-1	CSPALAGGPEQFF	TGCAGCCCGGCACTAGCGGGGGGGCCTGAGCAGTTCTTC
-	TRBV6-1	-	TRBJ2-3	CASSRKGQLDTQYF	TGTGCCAGCAGCAGAAAGGGACAACTAGATACGCAGTATTTT
-	TRBV7-9	-	TRBJ1-4	CASSFPELNEKLFF	TGTGCCAGCAGTTTCCCAGAATTAAATGAAAAACTGTTTTTT
-	TRBV20-1	many	TRBJ1-5	CSAGLGNYQPQHF	TGCAGTGCCGGACTCGGTAACTATCAGCCCCAGCATTTT
-	TRBV20-1	many	TRBJ2-7	CSATSIGEQYF	TGCAGTGCTACCAGCATCGGCGAGCAGTACTTC
-	TRBV5-6	-	TRBJ2-5	CASSYARPGETQYF	TGTGCCAGCAGCTACGCCCGACCTGGGGAGACCCAGTACTTC
-	TRBV11-2	many	TRBJ1-3	CASRRSGLSGNTIYF	TGTGCCAGCAGACGTAGTGGGCTCTCTGGAAACACCATATATTTT
-	TRBV3-1	many	TRBJ2-5	CASSVTTSPETQYF	TGTGCCAGCAGCGTAACCACTAGTCCAGAGACCCAGTACTTC
-	TRBV30	many	TRBJ2-7	CAWSAVPYEQYF	TGTGCCTGGAGTGCGGTCCCCTACGAGCAGTACTTC
-	TRBV6-1	-	TRBJ1-2	CASRQPSREGSFTF	TGTGCCAGCAGACAACCCTCGAGGGAGGGGAGCTTCACCTTC